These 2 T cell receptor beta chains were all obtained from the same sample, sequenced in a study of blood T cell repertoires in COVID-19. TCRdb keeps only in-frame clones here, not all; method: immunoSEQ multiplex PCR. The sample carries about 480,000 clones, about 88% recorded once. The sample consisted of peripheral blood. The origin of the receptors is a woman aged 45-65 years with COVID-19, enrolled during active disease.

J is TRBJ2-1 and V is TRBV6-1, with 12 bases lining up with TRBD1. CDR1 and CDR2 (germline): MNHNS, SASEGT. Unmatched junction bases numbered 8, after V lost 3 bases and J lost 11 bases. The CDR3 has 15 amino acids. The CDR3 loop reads CASSEGTGGVKKQFF. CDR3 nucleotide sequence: TGTGCCAGCAGTGAGGGGACAGGGGGCGTAAAAAAGCAGTTCTTC.

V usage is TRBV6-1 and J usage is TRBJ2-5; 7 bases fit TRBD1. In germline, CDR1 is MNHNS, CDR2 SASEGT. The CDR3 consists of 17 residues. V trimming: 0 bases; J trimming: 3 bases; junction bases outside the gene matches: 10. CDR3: CASSEAHPGQMKETQYF. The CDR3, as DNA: TGTGCCAGCAGTGAAGCTCACCCGGGACAGATGAAAGAGACCCAGTACTTC.